This T cell receptor (beta chain) was recorded in a study of control samples from healthy donors and cancer patients. The assay was immunoSEQ multiplex PCR, and TCRdb's table has in-frame clones only and misses some. The data contain 110,000 to 150,000 clones, 90% to 95% of them singletons. The junction had 7 bases not matched to a gene; V was cut back by 3 bases and J by 4 bases. The V gene's germline CDR1 is SGHNT and CDR2 YYREEE (reference sequence). The CDR3 is 15 amino acids. The source is a man in his fifties or sixties with colorectal cancer. Material for sequencing was PBMCs. The chain couples TRBV5-4 to TRBJ2-5; 9 bases fit TRBD1. CDR3 bases: TGTGCCAGCAGCTCAGCTACAGGGGGCCGAGAGACCCAGTACTTC. This codes for CASSSATGGRETQYF.